One T cell receptor beta chain is described in this entry. Its target is unknown. For each CDR3 protein, TCRdb gives one entry from its re-call of the 5' RACE reads, without DNA. The clone table shows some 390,000 distinct CDR3 sequences, with the ten largest holding about 10%. The data derive from a study of T cells expressing NK-cell markers. The study, taken as a whole, reports: The study found dominant NKG2C+ clonotypes at roughly 1.0-7.0% of CD8+ T cells in about six donors.

Germline V gene lookup returns CDR1 SEHNR and CDR2 FQNEAQ (reference sequence). CDR3 length: 17 residues. V usage is TRBV7-9 and J usage is TRBJ2-1; TCRdb gives TRBD2 as the D gene, but with no DNA this cannot be confirmed. Sequencing input: blood T cells: a sorted CD56 or NKG2C T cell subset, CD4+ or CD8+ T cells, or bulk PBMC T cells (not recorded which). This TCR was sampled from a woman aged 50 to 60 in good health. The CDR3 loop is CASSSPGDSGRAGEQFF.